The TCR beta chain under discussion was sequenced for a study of Graves' ophthalmopathy and Graves' hyperthyroidism. RNA served as the template for amplifying TCR beta CDR3 regions. Amplification began with first-round RT-PCR using HTBI primers, then second-round multiplex PCR was performed. TCRdb itself ran the multiplex PCR reads through MiXCR, one entry per CDR3 protein. The sample has approximately 380,000 distinct CDR3 sequences, around a fifth seen once; the top ten hold around 3%. With V trimmed by 10 bases and J by 6 bases, 11 bases remained unmatched. The CDR3 length is 13 residues. Germline CDR1 and CDR2: ENHRY and SYGVKD. This clonotype occurred many times.

V usage is TRBV10-3 and J usage is TRBJ2-7, with 8 bases matching TRBD2. Input material: peripheral blood. This clonotype was obtained from a woman between 18 and 29 years old with stable Graves' hyperthyroidism. The CDR3 DNA reads as TGTGCCACCAGGGCGCGGGAGGTTAGCGAGCAGTACTTC. Protein: CATRAREVSEQYF.